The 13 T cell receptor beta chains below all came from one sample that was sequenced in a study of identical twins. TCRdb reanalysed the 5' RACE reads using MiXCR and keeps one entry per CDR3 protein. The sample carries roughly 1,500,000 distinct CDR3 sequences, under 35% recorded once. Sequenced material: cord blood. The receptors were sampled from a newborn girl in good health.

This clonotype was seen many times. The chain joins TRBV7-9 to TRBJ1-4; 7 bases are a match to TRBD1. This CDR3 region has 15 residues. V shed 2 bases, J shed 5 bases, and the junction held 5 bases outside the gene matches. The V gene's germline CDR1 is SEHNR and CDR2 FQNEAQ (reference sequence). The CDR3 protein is CASSLRQGSNEKLFF. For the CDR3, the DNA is TGTGCCAGCAGCTTACGACAGGGATCAAATGAAAAACTGTTTTTT.

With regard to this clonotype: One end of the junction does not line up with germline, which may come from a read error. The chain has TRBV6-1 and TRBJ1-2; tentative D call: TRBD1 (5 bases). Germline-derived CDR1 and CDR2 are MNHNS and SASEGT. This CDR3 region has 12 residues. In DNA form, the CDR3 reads TGTGCCAGCAGCGCCACAGGCTATGGCTACAGCTTC. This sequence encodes CASSATGYGYSF.

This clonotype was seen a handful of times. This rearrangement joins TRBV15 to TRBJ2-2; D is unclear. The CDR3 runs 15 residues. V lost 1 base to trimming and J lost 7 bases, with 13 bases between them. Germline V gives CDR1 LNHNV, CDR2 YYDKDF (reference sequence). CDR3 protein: CATSRGRVIGGELFF. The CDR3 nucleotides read TGTGCCACCAGCAGAGGTCGGGTTATCGGCGGGGAGCTGTTTTTT.

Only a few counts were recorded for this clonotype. DNA of the CDR3: TGTGCCAGCCGCGGAAGGGTGATTCGACAGCCCCAGCATTTT. Translated, it gives CASRGRVIRQPQHF. The genes are TRBV28 and TRBJ1-5; D gene uncertain. The CDR3 spans 14 residues. V dropped 8 bases and J dropped 7 bases, with 18 bases sitting between them. The germline CDR1 and CDR2 sequences are MDHEN and SYDVKM. Full variable domain (outside the CDR3, taken from reference TRBV28 and TRBJ1-5): DVKVTQSSRYLVKRTGEKVFLECVQDMDHENMFWYRQDPGLGLRLIYFSYDVKMKEKGDIPEGYSVSREKKERFSLILESASTNQTSMYLCASRGRVIRQPQHFGDGTRLSIL.

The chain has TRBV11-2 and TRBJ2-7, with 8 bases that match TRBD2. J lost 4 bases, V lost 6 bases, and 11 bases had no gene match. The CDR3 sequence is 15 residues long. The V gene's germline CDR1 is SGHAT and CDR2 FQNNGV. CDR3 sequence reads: CASRTAGLGGYEQYF. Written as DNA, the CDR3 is TGTGCCAGCAGGACAGCGGGACTAGGGGGTTACGAGCAGTACTTC.

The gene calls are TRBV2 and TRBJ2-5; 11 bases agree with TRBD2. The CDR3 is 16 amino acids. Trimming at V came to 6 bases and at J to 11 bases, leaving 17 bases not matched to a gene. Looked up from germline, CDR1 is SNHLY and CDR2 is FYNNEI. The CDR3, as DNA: TGTGCCAGCAGGCTGGGACTAGCGGTGGAATACAATGAGCAGTACTTC. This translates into CASRLGLAVEYNEQYF.

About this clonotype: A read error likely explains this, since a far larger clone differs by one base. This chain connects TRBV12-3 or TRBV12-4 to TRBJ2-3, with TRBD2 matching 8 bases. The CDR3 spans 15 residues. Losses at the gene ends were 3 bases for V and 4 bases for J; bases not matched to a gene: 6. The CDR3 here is CASSLTSVRADTQYF. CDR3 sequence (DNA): TGTGCCAGCAGTTTGACTAGCGTGAGGGCAGATACGCAGTATTTT.

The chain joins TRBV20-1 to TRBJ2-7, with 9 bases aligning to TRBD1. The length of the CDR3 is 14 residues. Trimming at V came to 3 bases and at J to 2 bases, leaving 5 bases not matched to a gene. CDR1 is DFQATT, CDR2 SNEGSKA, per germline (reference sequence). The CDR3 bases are TGCAGTGCTAGGCCCCGGGACAGGGCCTACGAGCAGTACTTC. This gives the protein CSARPRDRAYEQYF.

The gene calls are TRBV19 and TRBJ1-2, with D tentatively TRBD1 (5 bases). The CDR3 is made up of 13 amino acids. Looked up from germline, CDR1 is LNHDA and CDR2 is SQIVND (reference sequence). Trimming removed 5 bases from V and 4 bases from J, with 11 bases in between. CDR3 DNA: TGTGCCAGTAGTCCGACAGCCGTCTATGGCTACACCTTC. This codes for CASSPTAVYGYTF.

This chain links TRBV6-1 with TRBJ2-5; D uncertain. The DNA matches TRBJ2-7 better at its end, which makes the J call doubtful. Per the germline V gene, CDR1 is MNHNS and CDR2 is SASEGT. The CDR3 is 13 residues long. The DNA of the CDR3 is TGTGCCAGCAGTGGGGGTTTTGGGGACGAGCAGTACTTC. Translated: CASSGGFGDEQYF.

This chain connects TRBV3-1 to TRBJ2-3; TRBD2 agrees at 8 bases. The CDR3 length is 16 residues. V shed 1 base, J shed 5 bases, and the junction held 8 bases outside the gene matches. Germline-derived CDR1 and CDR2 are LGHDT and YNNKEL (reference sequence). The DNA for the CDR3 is TGTGCCAGCAGCCAAGTTCCCGGGGGGGCTGTAGATACGCAGTATTTT. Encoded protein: CASSQVPGGAVDTQYF.

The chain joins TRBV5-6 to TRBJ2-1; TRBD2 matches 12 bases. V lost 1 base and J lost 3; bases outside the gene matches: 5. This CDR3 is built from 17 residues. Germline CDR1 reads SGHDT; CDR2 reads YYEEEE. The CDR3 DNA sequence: TGTGCCAGCAGCTTGATCCCTAGCGGGAGGGTCTACAATGAGCAGTTCTTC. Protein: CASSLIPSGRVYNEQFF.

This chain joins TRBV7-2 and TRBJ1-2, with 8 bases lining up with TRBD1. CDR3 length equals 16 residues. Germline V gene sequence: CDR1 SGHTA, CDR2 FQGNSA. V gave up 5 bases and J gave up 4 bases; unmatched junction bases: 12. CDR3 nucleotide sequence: TGTGCCAGCAGCCTTGGGGGGGACAGGCGTGTCTATGGCTACACCTTC. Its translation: CASSLGGDRRVYGYTF.